One and the same sample provided the 12 T cell receptor beta chains below, sequenced in a study of cytomegalovirus exposure and HLA in healthy donors. PCR amplification relied on 60 Vbeta primers (plus 13 Jbeta primers). Using immunoSEQ multiplex PCR, the repertoire was profiled, and TCRdb retains in-frame clones only, with some absent. The table includes 150,000 or so clones, less than 85% detected once. The source material was PBMCs. These receptors were collected from a young man in good health and CMV-seropositive.

V and J are TRBV6-5 and TRBJ2-2; maybe TRBD2 (6 bases). The CDR3 has 16 amino acids. Trimming shortened V by 3 bases and J by 0 bases, and 11 bases separated the two germline ends. CDR1 is MNHEY and CDR2 is SVGAGI in the germline V gene. The CDR3 nucleotides are TGTGCCAGCAGTTATTCCGGGACTCCGAACACCGGGGAGCTGTTTTTT. Translated, it gives CASSYSGTPNTGELFF.

V usage is TRBV2 and J usage is TRBJ2-2; TRBD1 might be the D (5 bases). CDR1 is SNHLY and CDR2 is FYNNEI in the germline V gene. The CDR3 is made up of 15 amino acids. V lost 3 bases and J 3 bases, leaving 11 bases between the germline ends. The CDR3 DNA reads as TGTGCCAGCAGTGACCGGACATACTACACCGGGGAGCTGTTTTTT. This gives the protein CASSDRTYYTGELFF.

The chain uses TRBV28 and TRBJ1-6, with 7 bases that match TRBD1. The CDR3 has 15 amino acids. The J segment lost 4 bases and the V segment lost 6 bases, leaving 6 bases of the junction unmatched. The germline CDR1 and CDR2 sequences are MDHEN and SYDVKM. CDR3 sequence (DNA): TGTGCCAGCAGCGGACAGGTGGGATATAATTCACCCCTCCACTTT. Its protein product is CASSGQVGYNSPLHF. Full variable domain (missing parts from reference TRBV28 and TRBJ1-6): DVKVTQSSRYLVKRTGEKVFLECVQDMDHENMFWYRQDPGLGLRLIYFSYDVKMKEKGDIPEGYSVSREKKERFSLILESASTNQTSMYLCASSGQVGYNSPLHFGNGTRLTVT.

The chain combines TRBV28 with TRBJ2-5; TRBD2 matches at 8 bases. The CDR3 runs to 15 residues. The V gene end was trimmed by 2 bases and the J gene end by 5 bases; junction bases not matched to a gene: 7. CDR1 and CDR2 from the germline V gene are MDHEN and SYDVKM. This CDR3 reads CASSLPGGGRETQYF. As DNA, the CDR3 is TGTGCCAGCAGTTTACCAGGCGGGGGGCGGGAGACCCAGTACTTC.

This rearrangement joins TRBV28 to TRBJ1-1; 8 positions agree with TRBD1. The ends lost 2 bases at V and 8 bases at J; junction bases unmatched: 7. CDR3 length: 14 residues. The germline V gene encodes CDR1 MDHEN and CDR2 SYDVKM. The DNA for the CDR3 is TGTGCCAGCAGTTTAGGGGCAGGGGGCGTAGAAGCTTTCTTT. Protein: CASSLGAGGVEAFF. The full variable domain, in which reference TRBV28 and TRBJ1-1 provide the parts outside the CDR3, is DVKVTQSSRYLVKRTGEKVFLECVQDMDHENMFWYRQDPGLGLRLIYFSYDVKMKEKGDIPEGYSVSREKKERFSLILESASTNQTSMYLCASSLGAGGVEAFFGQGTRLTVV.

This clone was seen more than once but under ten times. The rearrangement joins TRBV28 to TRBJ1-5, with TRBD1 identical over 7 bases. The V gene end was trimmed by 4 bases and the J gene end by 1 base; junction bases not matched to a gene: 10. This CDR3 is built from 17 residues. CDR1 and CDR2 from the germline V gene are MDHEN and SYDVKM. CDR3 sequence: CASSSWVGTASNQPQHF. DNA for the CDR3: TGTGCCAGCAGTTCATGGGTTGGGACAGCAAGCAATCAGCCCCAGCATTTT.

The gene calls are TRBV15 and TRBJ1-5, with TRBD1 matching over 8 bases. With 6 bases clipped from V and 2 bases from J, the junction kept 3 bases outside the gene matches. The CDR3 covers 14 residues. Germline CDR1 reads LNHNV; CDR2 reads YYDKDF (reference sequence). The CDR3 here is CATSSTGGNQPQHF. Here the CDR3 DNA reads TGTGCCACCAGTTCGACAGGGGGCAATCAGCCCCAGCATTTT.

This chain joins TRBV6-5 and TRBJ2-5; D is perhaps TRBD2 (6 bases). CDR1 and CDR2 (germline): MNHEY, SVGAGI. Trimming removed 4 bases from V and 2 bases from J, with 8 bases in between. CDR3 length: 13 residues. Here the CDR3 reads CASSLGLQETQYF. CDR3 nucleotide sequence: TGTGCCAGCAGTTTGGGACTGCAAGAGACCCAGTACTTC.

This chain joins TRBV7-2 and TRBJ2-2; TRBD2 aligns across 10 bases. The CDR3 is made up of 15 amino acids. Germline CDR1 reads SGHTA; CDR2 reads FQGNSA. V lost 3 bases to trimming and J lost 7 bases; unmatched junction nucleotides: 5. CDR3 sequence: CASSLLAGGVGELFF. In DNA form, the CDR3 reads TGTGCCAGCAGCTTGTTAGCGGGGGGTGTCGGGGAGCTGTTTTTT.

This chain links TRBV10-3 with TRBJ2-2; maybe TRBD2 (5 bases). Trimming removed 3 bases at V and 1 base at J, with 15 bases between. Germline CDR1 and CDR2: ENHRY and SYGVKD. The length of the CDR3 is 17 residues. CDR3 DNA sequence: TGTGCCATCAGTGAAGAGCTCAGCCGGGGGAACACCGGGGAGCTGTTTTTT. Translating gives CAISEELSRGNTGELFF.

The V and J genes are TRBV4-1 and TRBJ1-5; D not certain. From germline, CDR1 is MGHRA and CDR2 YSYEKL. The germline V and J ends were trimmed by 4 bases and 1 base, with 8 bases remaining between them. The CDR3 length is 14 residues. The CDR3 DNA follows: TGCGCCAGCAGCCTTGGGGAGAGCAATCAGCCCCAGCATTTT. This gives the protein CASSLGESNQPQHF.

This clone was counted between two and nine times. J is TRBJ2-7 and V is TRBV9; D may be TRBD2 (6 bases). Looked up from germline, CDR1 is SGDLS and CDR2 is YYNGEE. Trimming pared 0 bases from V and 2 bases from J, leaving 6 bases between. CDR3 length equals 13 residues. The CDR3 here is CASSVGGTYEQYF. CDR3 bases: TGTGCCAGCAGCGTAGGCGGGACCTACGAGCAGTACTTC.